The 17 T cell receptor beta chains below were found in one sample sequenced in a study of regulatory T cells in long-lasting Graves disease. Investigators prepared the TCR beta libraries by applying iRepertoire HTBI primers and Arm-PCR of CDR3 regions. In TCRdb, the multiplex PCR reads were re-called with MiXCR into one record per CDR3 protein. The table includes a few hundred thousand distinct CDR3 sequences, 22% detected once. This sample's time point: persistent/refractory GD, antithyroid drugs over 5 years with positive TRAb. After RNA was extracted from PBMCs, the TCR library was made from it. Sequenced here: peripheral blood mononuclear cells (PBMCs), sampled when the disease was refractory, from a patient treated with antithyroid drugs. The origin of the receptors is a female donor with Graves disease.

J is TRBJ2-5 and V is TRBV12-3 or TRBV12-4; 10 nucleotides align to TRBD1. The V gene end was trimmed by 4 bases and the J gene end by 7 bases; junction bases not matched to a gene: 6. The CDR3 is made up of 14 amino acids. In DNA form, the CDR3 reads TGTGCCAGCAGTTCCGGGACAGGGGTAGGGACCCAGTACTTC. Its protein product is CASSSGTGVGTQYF.

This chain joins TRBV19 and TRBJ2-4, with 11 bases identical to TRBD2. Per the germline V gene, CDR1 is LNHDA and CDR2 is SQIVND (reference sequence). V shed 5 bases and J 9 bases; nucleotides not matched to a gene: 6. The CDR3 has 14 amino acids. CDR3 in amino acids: CASSELAGAGIQYF. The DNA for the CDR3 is TGTGCCAGTAGTGAACTAGCGGGAGCGGGCATTCAGTACTTC.

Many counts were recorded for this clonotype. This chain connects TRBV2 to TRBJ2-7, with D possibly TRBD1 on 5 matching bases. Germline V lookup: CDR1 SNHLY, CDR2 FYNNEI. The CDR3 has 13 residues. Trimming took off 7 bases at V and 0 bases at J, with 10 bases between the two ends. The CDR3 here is CASTTDTSYEQYF. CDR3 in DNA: TGTGCCAGCACCACGGACACCTCCTACGAGCAGTACTTC. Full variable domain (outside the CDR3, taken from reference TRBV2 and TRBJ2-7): EPEVTQTPSHQVTQMGQEVILRCVPISNHLYFYWYRQILGQKVEFLVSFYNNEISEKSEIFDDQFSVERPDGSNFTLKIRSTKLEDSAMYFCASTTDTSYEQYFGPGTRLTVT.

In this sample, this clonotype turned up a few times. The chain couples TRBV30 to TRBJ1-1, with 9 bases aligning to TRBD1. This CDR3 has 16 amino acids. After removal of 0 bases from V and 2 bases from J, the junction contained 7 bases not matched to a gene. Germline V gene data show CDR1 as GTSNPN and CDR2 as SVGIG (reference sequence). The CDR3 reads CAWSVGTGTPNTEAFF. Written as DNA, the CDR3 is TGTGCCTGGAGTGTAGGGACAGGGACCCCAAACACTGAAGCTTTCTTT.

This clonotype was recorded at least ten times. This CDR3 reads CSVEGGDGNGYTF. Written as DNA, the CDR3 is TGCAGCGTTGAGGGGGGGGACGGCAATGGCTACACCTTC. The J gene is TRBJ1-2, the V gene TRBV29-1; TRBD1 might be the D (5 bases). The CDR3 loop spans 13 amino acids. Germline CDR1 and CDR2: SQVTM and ANQGSEA. The germline V and J ends were trimmed by 3 bases and 6 bases, with 14 bases remaining between them.

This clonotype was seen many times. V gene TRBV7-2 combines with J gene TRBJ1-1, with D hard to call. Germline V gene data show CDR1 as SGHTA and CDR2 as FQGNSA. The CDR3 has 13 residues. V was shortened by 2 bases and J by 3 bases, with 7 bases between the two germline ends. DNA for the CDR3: TGTGCCAGCAGCTTACGACGGGACACTGAAGCTTTCTTT. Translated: CASSLRRDTEAFF.

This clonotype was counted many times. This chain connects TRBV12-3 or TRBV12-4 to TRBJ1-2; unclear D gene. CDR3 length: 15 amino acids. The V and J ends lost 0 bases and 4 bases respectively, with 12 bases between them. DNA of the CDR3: TGTGCCAGCAGTTTAGCGCTAGGAAAGCCCTATGGCTACACCTTC. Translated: CASSLALGKPYGYTF.

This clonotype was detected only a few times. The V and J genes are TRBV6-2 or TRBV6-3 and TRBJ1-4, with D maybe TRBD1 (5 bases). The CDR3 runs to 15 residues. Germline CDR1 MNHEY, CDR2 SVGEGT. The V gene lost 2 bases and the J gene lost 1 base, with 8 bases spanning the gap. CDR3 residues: CASSYPGGTNEKLFF. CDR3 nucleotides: TGTGCCAGCAGTTACCCCGGGGGAACTAATGAAAAACTGTTTTTT.

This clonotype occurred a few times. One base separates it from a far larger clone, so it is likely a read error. The CDR3 coding sequence is TGTGCCAGCAGTTCCCCCGGGACAGGGTCCTACGAGCAGTACTTC. It encodes CASSSPGTGSYEQYF. The chain is built from TRBV28 and TRBJ2-5, with 9 bases that match TRBD1. The last part of the DNA fits TRBJ2-7 better; the J call may be wrong. The germline CDR1 and CDR2 sequences are MDHEN and SYDVKM. The CDR3 has 15 residues.

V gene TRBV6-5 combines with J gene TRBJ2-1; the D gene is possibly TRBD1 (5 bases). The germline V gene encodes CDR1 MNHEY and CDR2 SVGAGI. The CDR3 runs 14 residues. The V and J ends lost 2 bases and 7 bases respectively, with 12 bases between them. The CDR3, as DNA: TGTGCCAGCAGTTACCAGGGTGGTCGGAATGAGCAGTTCTTC. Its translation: CASSYQGGRNEQFF.

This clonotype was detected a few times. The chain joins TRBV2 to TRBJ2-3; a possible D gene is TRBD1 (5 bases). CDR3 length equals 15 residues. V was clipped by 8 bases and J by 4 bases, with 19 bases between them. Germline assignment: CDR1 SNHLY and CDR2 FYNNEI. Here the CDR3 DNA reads TGTGCCAGCGGGCAAAACAGGCAGGAAGCAGATACGCAGTATTTT. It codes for CASGQNRQEADTQYF.

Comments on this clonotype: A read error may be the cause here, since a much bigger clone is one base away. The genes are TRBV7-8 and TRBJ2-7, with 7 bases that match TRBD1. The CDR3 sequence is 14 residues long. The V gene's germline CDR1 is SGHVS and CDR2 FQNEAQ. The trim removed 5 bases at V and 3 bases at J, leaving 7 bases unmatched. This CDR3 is CASSPRDRYYEQYF. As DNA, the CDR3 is TGTGCCAGCAGCCCCCGGGACAGATACTACGAGCAGTACTTC.

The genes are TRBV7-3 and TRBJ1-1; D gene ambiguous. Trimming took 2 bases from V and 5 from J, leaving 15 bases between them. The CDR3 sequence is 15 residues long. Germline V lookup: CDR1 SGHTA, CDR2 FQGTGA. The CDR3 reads CASSLEGSLRTEAFF. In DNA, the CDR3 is TGTGCCAGCAGCTTAGAGGGCAGTTTGAGAACTGAAGCTTTCTTT.

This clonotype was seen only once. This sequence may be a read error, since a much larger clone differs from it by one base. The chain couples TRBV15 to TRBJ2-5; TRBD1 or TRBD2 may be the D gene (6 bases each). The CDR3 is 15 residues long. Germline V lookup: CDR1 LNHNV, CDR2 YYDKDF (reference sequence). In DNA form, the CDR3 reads TGTGCCATCAGCAGAGACCCCGGGGGCAAAGAGACCCAGTACTTC. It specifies CAISRDPGGKETQYF.

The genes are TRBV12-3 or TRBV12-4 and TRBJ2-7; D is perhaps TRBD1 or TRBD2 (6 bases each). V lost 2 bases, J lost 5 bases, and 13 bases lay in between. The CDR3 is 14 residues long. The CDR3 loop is CASSLTGGPNEQYF. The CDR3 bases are TGTGCCAGCAGTTTAACCGGGGGCCCAAACGAGCAGTACTTC.

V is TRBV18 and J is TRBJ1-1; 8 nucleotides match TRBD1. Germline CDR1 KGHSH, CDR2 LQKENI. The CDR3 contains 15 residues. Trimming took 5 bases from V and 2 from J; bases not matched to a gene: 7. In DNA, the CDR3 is TGTGCCAGCTCAGGCCGGGACAGGCAAAACACTGAAGCTTTCTTT. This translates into CASSGRDRQNTEAFF.

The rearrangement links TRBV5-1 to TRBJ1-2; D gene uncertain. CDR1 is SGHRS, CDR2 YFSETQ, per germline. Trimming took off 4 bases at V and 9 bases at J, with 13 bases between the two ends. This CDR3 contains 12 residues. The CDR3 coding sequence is TGCGCCAGCAGCGTTTCGGCACAGAGCTACACCTTC. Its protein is CASSVSAQSYTF.